The clone carrying this TCR beta chain was found many times. What it recognizes is unknown. This record belongs to a study of CD8+CD57+ T cells in acquired aplastic anemia. Study-level information: The mean DNA yield obtained from sorted CD4+ and CD8+ cells came to roughly 3 ug.

Germline CDR1 is MNHNS and CDR2 is SASEGT. The ends were cut back, 7 bases at V and 5 bases at J, with 14 bases in the middle. The CDR3 runs to 14 residues. Study-level points and caveats: The number of CD8+ CDR3 sequences shared by patients and controls was 25 to 35. Patient and control CD8+ Simpson's diversity was not significantly different.

The study profiled TCR beta VDJ and CDR3 using genomic DNA as template. TCRdb re-called the reads with MiXCR, one entry per CDR3 protein. The profile shows roughly 190,000 distinct CDR3 sequences, approximately 52% of them singletons. The chain employs TRBV6-1 and TRBJ2-2; D might be TRBD1 (5 bases). The specimen was sorted CD4+, CD8+, or CD8+CD57+ T cells (not recorded which) from PBMCs. This receptor was taken from a human donor in good health, serving as a control. CDR3 DNA sequence: TGTGCCAGCAAAGGGCAGGGAACGACCGGGGAGCTGTTTTTT. Its protein product is CASKGQGTTGELFF.